Shown below are 17 T cell receptor beta chains from a single sample sequenced in a study of beta chain features in type 1 diabetes. Every bit of the isolated RNA underwent reverse transcription, so sequencing read expressed TCRB transcripts. Repertoires were generated with immunoSEQ multiplex PCR, while TCRdb's copy carries only in-frame clones and drops some. This repertoire shows 330,000 or so clones, 14% found once; its top ten account for over 5.5%. The material sequenced was central memory CD4+ T cells from blood. The receptors were gathered from a man aged 30 to 39 in good health.

This clone showed up just a few times. The chain recombines TRBV4-1 with TRBJ2-1, with 11 bases identical to TRBD2. The CDR3 is 16 residues long. Per the germline V gene, CDR1 is MGHRA and CDR2 is YSYEKL. V dropped 4 bases and J dropped 6; count of bases not matched to a gene: 8. CDR3 DNA: TGCGCCAGCAGCCGATCGACTAGCGGGGCCTTCAATGAGCAGTTCTTC. It codes for CASSRSTSGAFNEQFF.

The chain uses TRBV10-3 and TRBJ1-1, with 7 positions matching TRBD1. The CDR3 runs to 15 residues. Germline CDR1 ENHRY, CDR2 SYGVKD. Trimming cost V 7 bases and J 1 base; bases outside gene matches: 9. The CDR3 here is CAITNNRGANTEAFF. DNA for the CDR3: TGTGCCATCACCAACAACAGGGGCGCGAACACTGAAGCTTTCTTT.

The rearrangement uses TRBV9 and TRBJ1-2; D gene uncertain. This CDR3 has 17 amino acids. V gave up 0 bases and J gave up 8 bases, with 23 bases separating them. Germline CDR1 is SGDLS and CDR2 is YYNGEE. CDR3 residues: CASSVDKNEAYRRGYTF. In nucleotides, the CDR3 is TGTGCCAGCAGCGTAGATAAAAACGAGGCCTACCGGAGGGGCTACACCTTC.

This clone was counted between two and nine times. The V and J genes are TRBV5-1 and TRBJ2-3, with D possibly matching TRBD2 (6 bases). Trimming pared 0 bases from V and 6 bases from J, leaving 11 bases between. In germline, CDR1 is SGHRS, CDR2 YFSETQ. The CDR3 extends over 14 amino acids. CDR3 sequence reads: CASSLGTSSDTQYF. The CDR3 DNA reads TGCGCCAGCAGCTTGGGAACTAGCAGCGATACGCAGTATTTT.

This clone was observed a few times. The chain is built from TRBV6-1 and TRBJ2-5; possibly TRBD2 for D (6 bases). Germline V gene sequence: CDR1 MNHNS, CDR2 SASEGT. V shed 5 bases and J shed 0 bases, with 10 bases lying between them. The CDR3 is 14 residues long. The DNA for the CDR3 is TGTGCCAGCAGTCCACGGGGGAACCAAGAGACCCAGTACTTC. Amino acid sequence: CASSPRGNQETQYF.

This clone showed up just a few times. V is TRBV7-2 and J is TRBJ2-5; D remains unclear. The V gene's germline CDR1 is SGHTA and CDR2 FQGNSA. The CDR3 sequence is 12 residues long. The V and J ends lost 5 bases and 5 bases respectively, with 9 bases between them. Written as DNA, the CDR3 is TGTGCCAGCAGCCATGGGTGGGAGACCCAGTACTTC. It translates to CASSHGWETQYF.

The sample holds a few counts of this clone. J is TRBJ1-2 and V is TRBV28; TRBD1 might be the D (6 bases). V lost 5 bases and J 9 bases, leaving 19 bases between the germline ends. The CDR3 loop spans 14 amino acids. CDR1 is MDHEN and CDR2 is SYDVKM in the germline V gene. CDR3 bases: TGTGCCAGCAGTCACGGGACACCCCCTATGAGCTACACCTTC. Translating it yields CASSHGTPPMSYTF.

This clone has only a few counts. Being one base from a much bigger clone, this may be a read error. The gene calls are TRBV7-2 and TRBJ2-3; 12 bases are shared with TRBD2. V was clipped by 5 bases and J by 4 bases; unmatched bases: 4. The germline V gene encodes CDR1 SGHTA and CDR2 FQGNSA. The CDR3 is made up of 15 amino acids. DNA of the CDR3: TGTGCCAGCAGCATGACTAGCGGGGGATCAGATACGCAGTATTTT. Its protein product is CASSMTSGGSDTQYF.

This sequence joins TRBV6-1 and TRBJ2-3; D is undetermined. V gave up 5 bases and J gave up 3 bases, with 6 bases separating them. The CDR3 contains 12 residues. Germline assignment: CDR1 MNHNS and CDR2 SASEGT. The CDR3 spells CASSHPTDTQYF. In nucleotides, the CDR3 is TGTGCCAGCAGTCACCCTACAGATACGCAGTATTTT.

A few counts support this clone. The V and J genes are TRBV5-1 and TRBJ2-1, with D possibly being TRBD2 (6 bases). CDR3 size: 14 residues. Trimming took 8 bases from V and 5 from J, leaving 17 bases between them. CDR1 is SGHRS and CDR2 is YFSETQ in the germline V gene. CDR3 loop: CASKRATTNNEQFF. The CDR3 DNA reads as TGCGCCAGTAAGCGGGCCACCACCAACAATGAGCAGTTCTTC. The full variable domain, its missing parts supplied by reference TRBV5-1 and TRBJ2-1, is KAGVTQTPRYLIKTRGQQVTLSCSPISGHRSVSWYQQTPGQGLQFLFEYFSETQRNKGNFPGRFSGRQFSNSRSEMNVSTLELGDSALYLCASKRATTNNEQFFGPGTRLTVL.

This clone was seen repeatedly, ten times or more. The chain links TRBV7-2 to TRBJ1-5; no definite D call. V lost 1 base to trimming and J lost 4 bases, with 11 bases between them. The germline V gene encodes CDR1 SGHTA and CDR2 FQGNSA. The CDR3 has 15 amino acids. The CDR3 nucleotides read TGTGCCAGCAGCTTAGTTGCGACGGAAAATCAGCCCCAGCATTTT. Translated, it gives CASSLVATENQPQHF.

This clone has just a few counts. CDR3 residues: CASSQEPYNEQFF. DNA of the CDR3: TGTGCCAGCAGCCAAGAACCCTACAATGAGCAGTTCTTC. The chain carries TRBV4-2 and TRBJ2-1; D uncertain. The length of the CDR3 is 13 residues. Per germline, CDR1 LGHNA and CDR2 YNFKEQ. V lost 0 bases, J lost 2 bases, and 2 bases lay in between.

The V and J genes are TRBV15 and TRBJ2-3, with TRBD1 as a possible D gene (6 bases). The CDR3 loop spans 16 amino acids. Trimming left V 0 bases short and J 0 bases short, with 10 bases between. Per the germline V gene, CDR1 is LNHNV and CDR2 is YYDKDF (reference sequence). The DNA of the CDR3 is TGTGCCACCAGCAGAGATCGGGACATCAGCACAGATACGCAGTATTTT. Translation gives CATSRDRDISTDTQYF. Drawing the rest from reference TRBV15 and TRBJ2-3, the complete variable domain is DAMVIQNPRYQVTQFGKPVTLSCSQTLNHNVMYWYQQKSSQAPKLLFHYYDKDFNNEADTPDNFQSRRPNTSFCFLDIRSPGLGDTAMYLCATSRDRDISTDTQYFGPGTRLTVL.

This clone was counted at least ten times. V is TRBV4-3 and J is TRBJ2-5; D gene ambiguous. The V and J ends lost 4 bases and 5 bases respectively, with 14 bases between them. The CDR3 totals 14 residues. CDR1 is LGHNA, CDR2 YSLEER, per germline. The CDR3 spells CASSLKVGLETQYF. The DNA for the CDR3 is TGCGCCAGCAGCCTTAAGGTCGGGTTGGAGACCCAGTACTTC.

This clone was detected only a few times. V gene TRBV4-2 combines with J gene TRBJ2-4; D not certain. The CDR3 is made up of 16 amino acids. Germline V CDR1 and CDR2: LGHNA, YNFKEQ. V was shortened by 2 bases and J by 0 bases, with 11 bases between the two germline ends. DNA for the CDR3: TGTGCCAGCAGCCAAAAGAACCTCCTAGCCAAAAACATTCAGTACTTC. Its translation: CASSQKNLLAKNIQYF.

This chain links TRBV5-4 with TRBJ2-3; D may correspond to TRBD1 or TRBD2 (6 bases each). Trimming left V 4 bases short and J 4 bases short, with 13 bases between. The CDR3 runs to 14 residues. Germline assignment: CDR1 SGHNT and CDR2 YYREEE (reference sequence). The CDR3 reads CASSLVGGADTQYF. The DNA of the CDR3 is TGTGCCAGCAGCCTGGTGGGGGGCGCAGATACGCAGTATTTT.

This chain connects TRBV7-2 to TRBJ1-1; D ambiguous. Trimming took off 5 bases at V and 0 bases at J, with 10 bases between the two ends. This CDR3 spans 14 amino acids. Germline V gene data show CDR1 as SGHTA and CDR2 as FQGNSA. The DNA for the CDR3 is TGTGCCAGCAGCCCCAAGGCCCTGAACACTGAAGCTTTCTTT. This encodes CASSPKALNTEAFF.